The 3 T cell receptor beta chains below come from one sample, sequenced in a study of tumor-infiltrating lymphocytes in glioblastoma multiforme. TCR beta libraries were built from RNA through three nested multiplex PCR rounds using modified ARM-PCR. TCRdb passed the multiplex PCR reads through MiXCR, listing each CDR3 protein once. The sample has 15,000 or so distinct CDR3 sequences, about 67% seen once. Sequenced input: brain tumor tissue. The receptor source for this set is a male donor with glioblastoma.

This clonotype was observed a single time. DNA of the CDR3: TGTGCCAGCAGTTTGAGGGAGAACTATGGCTACACCTTC. This sequence encodes CASSLRENYGYTF. J is TRBJ1-2 and V is TRBV12-3 or TRBV12-4; unclear D gene. There are 13 residues in the CDR3. Trimming removed 3 bases at V and 2 bases at J, with 7 bases between.

The rearrangement links TRBV30 to TRBJ1-6; D is undetermined. Trimming took off 8 bases at V and 7 bases at J, with 12 bases between the two ends. From germline, CDR1 is GTSNPN and CDR2 SVGIG (reference sequence). The CDR3 extends over 12 amino acids. The chain's CDR3 is CAKAALNSPLHF. CDR3 in DNA: TGTGCCAAGGCGGCCTTAAATTCACCCCTCCACTTT.

About this clonotype: The junction departs from the called germline gene at one end, perhaps through a read error. The rearrangement links TRBV11-2 to TRBJ2-7, with 8 nucleotides matching TRBD2. Germline V gives CDR1 SGHAT, CDR2 FQNNGV. CDR3 length equals 15 residues. CDR3 in amino acids: CASSLQLAASYEHYF. In DNA, the CDR3 is TGTGCCAGCAGCTTACAACTAGCGGCTTCCTACGAGCATTACTTC.